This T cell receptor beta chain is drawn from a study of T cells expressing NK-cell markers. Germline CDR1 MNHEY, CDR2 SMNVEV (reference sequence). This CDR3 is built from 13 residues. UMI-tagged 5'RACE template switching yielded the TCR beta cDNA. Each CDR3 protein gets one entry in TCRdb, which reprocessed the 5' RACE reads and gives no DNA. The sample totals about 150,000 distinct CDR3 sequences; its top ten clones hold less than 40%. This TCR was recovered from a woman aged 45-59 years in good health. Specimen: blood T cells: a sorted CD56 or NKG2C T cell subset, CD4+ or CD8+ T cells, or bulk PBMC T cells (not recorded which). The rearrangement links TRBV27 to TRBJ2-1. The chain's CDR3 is CASSFSGVDEQFF.